Listed here are 29 T cell receptor beta chains from one sample, sequenced in a study of beta chain features in type 1 diabetes. Study results and limitations: Across all four CD4+ subsets, people with type 1 diabetes showed modestly shorter TCRB CDR3s.

Every bit of the isolated RNA underwent reverse transcription, so sequencing read expressed TCRB transcripts. TCRdb's table, derived via immunoSEQ multiplex PCR, lists solely in-frame clones and lacks some. The repertoire has 50,000 or so clones, approximately 45% of them found once; the top ten carry approximately 1.4%. These TCRs are of unknown antigen specificity. Source material: Tregs from blood. The receptors come from a man younger than 45 with type 1 diabetes.

This clone has more than one count but fewer than ten. The V gene is TRBV5-1, the J gene TRBJ2-1; D perhaps matches TRBD2 (5 bases). V gave up 1 base and J gave up 0 bases, with 11 bases separating them. The CDR3 spans 16 residues. Germline assignment: CDR1 SGHRS and CDR2 YFSETQ. In nucleotides, the CDR3 is TGCGCCAGCAGCTTGCGGTCTGGGAGCTCCTACAATGAGCAGTTCTTC. Protein product: CASSLRSGSSYNEQFF.

J is TRBJ1-1 and V is TRBV7-2; TRBD1 aligns across 9 bases. The CDR3 extends over 14 amino acids. The V gene end was trimmed by 4 bases and the J gene end by 3 bases; junction bases not matched to a gene: 3. Looked up from germline, CDR1 is SGHTA and CDR2 is FQGNSA. The CDR3 loop is CASSYRTGDTEAFF. For the CDR3, the DNA is TGTGCCAGCAGCTACCGGACAGGGGACACTGAAGCTTTCTTT.

The chain couples TRBV28 to TRBJ1-2; D gene uncertain. Germline CDR1 is MDHEN and CDR2 is SYDVKM. The V end was cut by 3 bases, the J end by 1 base, with 9 bases between. CDR3 length equals 14 residues. This CDR3 is CASSLPTGNYGYTF. DNA of the CDR3: TGTGCCAGCAGTTTGCCCACGGGTAACTATGGCTACACCTTC.

This clone was picked up a small number of times. The chain couples TRBV7-2 to TRBJ1-2; 8 nucleotides align to TRBD1. Looked up from germline, CDR1 is SGHTA and CDR2 is FQGNSA. CDR3 length equals 16 residues. With V trimmed by 4 bases and J by 0 bases, 7 bases remained unmatched. The CDR3: CASSSTGTGSNYGYTF. The CDR3 DNA reads as TGTGCCAGCAGCTCGACCGGGACAGGTTCTAACTATGGCTACACCTTC.

The V and J genes are TRBV2 and TRBJ1-1, with a weak D call TRBD1 (5 bases). Germline V gene lookup returns CDR1 SNHLY and CDR2 FYNNEI. V dropped 5 bases and J dropped 1 base, with 14 bases sitting between them. This CDR3 contains 15 residues. The CDR3 DNA reads as TGTGCCAGCAGTTTGTGGGGCCGCGAGAACACTGAAGCTTTCTTT. Protein product: CASSLWGRENTEAFF.

This sequence joins TRBV4-3 and TRBJ1-2; D not certain. V was cut by 0 bases and J by 0 bases, with 8 bases left in between. Germline loops: CDR1 LGHNA, CDR2 YSLEER. The CDR3 is 15 amino acids. The CDR3 reads CASSQEGRPNYGYTF. The CDR3 coding sequence is TGCGCCAGCAGCCAAGAGGGCAGACCTAACTATGGCTACACCTTC.

The chain joins TRBV6-1 to TRBJ2-7; TRBD1 matches at 7 bases. Trimming took 2 bases from V and 1 from J; bases not matched to a gene: 8. Germline CDR1 is MNHNS and CDR2 is SASEGT. The CDR3 consists of 16 residues. The CDR3 sequence is CASSETATGNSYEQYF. In DNA form, the CDR3 reads TGTGCCAGCAGTGAAACCGCGACAGGGAATTCCTACGAGCAGTACTTC.

The V gene is TRBV6-1, the J gene TRBJ1-4, with D unclear. Germline V CDR1 and CDR2: MNHNS, SASEGT. CDR3 length equals 13 residues. V lost 7 bases and J lost 4, with 10 bases in between. As DNA, the CDR3 is TGTGCCAGCACGGGAACGATTAATGAAAAACTGTTTTTT. This encodes CASTGTINEKLFF.

The sample holds a few counts of this clone. This sequence joins TRBV18 and TRBJ2-3; TRBD2 is a possible D gene (6 bases). Trimming took off 4 bases at V and 2 bases at J, with 16 bases between the two ends. The length of the CDR3 is 16 residues. The germline V gene has CDR1 KGHSH and CDR2 LQKENI. The CDR3 DNA reads as TGTGCCAGCTCACTCTGGCTAGCGCGACACACAGATACGCAGTATTTT. Protein: CASSLWLARHTDTQYF.

The chain joins TRBV7-3 to TRBJ1-2; D is possibly TRBD1 (5 bases). Germline V gives CDR1 SGHTA, CDR2 FQGTGA. The V end lost 2 bases, the J end lost 0 bases, and 10 bases lay between the germline ends. This CDR3 region has 15 residues. The CDR3 region is CASSLGPGSNYGYTF. CDR3 nucleotide sequence: TGTGCCAGCAGCTTAGGCCCAGGGTCTAACTATGGCTACACCTTC.

This clone was picked up a small number of times. The gene calls are TRBV6-6 and TRBJ1-5, with TRBD1 matching over 9 bases. Germline V lookup: CDR1 MNHNY, CDR2 SVGAGI (reference sequence). V lost 3 bases and J lost 7; bases outside the gene matches: 4. This CDR3 spans 14 amino acids. The CDR3 loop is CASSYTGGRQPQHF. As DNA, the CDR3 is TGTGCCAGCAGTTATACAGGGGGCCGGCAGCCCCAGCATTTT.

The CDR3 DNA follows: TGTGCCAGCAGTTTATTGGAGTGGGGGGGGGAGGATTATGGCTACACCTTC. Amino acid sequence: CASSLLEWGGEDYGYTF. The chain couples TRBV28 to TRBJ1-2, with D maybe TRBD1 (5 bases). This CDR3 is 17 amino acids long. V lost 1 base and J lost 5, with 20 bases in between. Germline CDR1 and CDR2: MDHEN and SYDVKM.

Comments on this clone: In the same sample, other DNA sequences code for this CDR3. The CDR3 sequence is CASSYSGLAAKNIQYF. Here the CDR3 DNA reads TGTGCCAGCAGTTACTCGGGACTAGCAGCCAAAAACATTCAGTACTTC. The V and J genes are TRBV6-5 and TRBJ2-4, with 9 bases that match TRBD2. Germline-derived CDR1 and CDR2 are MNHEY and SVGAGI. The CDR3 covers 16 residues. The ends lost 0 bases at V and 0 bases at J; junction bases unmatched: 0.

This chain connects TRBV6-6 to TRBJ2-2; D is unresolved. Germline V lookup: CDR1 MNHNY, CDR2 SVGAGI (reference sequence). Trimming pared 5 bases from V and 0 bases from J, leaving 10 bases between. CDR3 length equals 15 residues. This chain's CDR3 is CASSQSTANTGELFF. CDR3 bases: TGTGCCAGCAGTCAATCTACAGCGAACACCGGGGAGCTGTTTTTT.

The chain recombines TRBV7-2 with TRBJ1-1, with unresolved D. The CDR3 covers 14 residues. Trimming cost V 2 bases and J 0 bases, with 7 bases left between them. Germline CDR1 reads SGHTA; CDR2 reads FQGNSA. The CDR3 is CASSLFYMNTEAFF. The CDR3 DNA follows: TGTGCCAGCAGCTTATTCTATATGAACACTGAAGCTTTCTTT.

The chain has TRBV11-2 and TRBJ2-1, with D possibly being TRBD2 (6 bases). CDR1 and CDR2 (germline): SGHAT, FQNNGV. The CDR3 extends over 14 amino acids. The germline V and J ends were trimmed by 5 bases and 2 bases, with 10 bases remaining between them. CDR3 in DNA: TGTGCCAGCAGCGCCGGGAGAGCCTACAATGAGCAGTTCTTC. It yields the protein CASSAGRAYNEQFF.

This CDR3 is CASSPSPGRDTQYF. The CDR3, as DNA: TGTGCCAGCTCACCCTCCCCGGGGAGGGATACGCAGTATTTT. This chain links TRBV18 with TRBJ2-3; D may be TRBD2 (6 bases). The length of the CDR3 is 14 residues. V was clipped by 3 bases and J by 6 bases, with 13 bases between them. Germline values: CDR1 KGHSH, CDR2 LQKENI.

The chain has TRBV4-2 and TRBJ2-3, with 9 positions matching TRBD2. Germline values: CDR1 LGHNA, CDR2 YNFKEQ. This CDR3 is 16 amino acids long. After removal of 0 bases from V and 4 bases from J, the junction contained 5 bases not matched to a gene. Here the CDR3 DNA reads TGTGCCAGCAGCCAAGATAGCGGCGGGGGGGCAGATACGCAGTATTTT. Protein product: CASSQDSGGGADTQYF.

V gene TRBV9 combines with J gene TRBJ2-5, with 7 bases matching TRBD1. This CDR3 has 14 residues. Trimming took 3 bases from V and 4 from J; bases not matched to a gene: 6. Germline-derived CDR1 and CDR2 are SGDLS and YYNGEE. DNA of the CDR3: TGTGCCAGCAGCGCCGGGACAGTAAGAGAGACCCAGTACTTC. Residues: CASSAGTVRETQYF.

The V gene is TRBV7-8, the J gene TRBJ1-5, with 9 bases lining up with TRBD1. CDR1 and CDR2 (germline): SGHVS, FQNEAQ. With 0 bases clipped from V and 5 bases from J, the junction kept 5 bases outside the gene matches. The CDR3 has 16 residues. The CDR3 region is CASSLAGTGTHQPQHF. CDR3 DNA: TGTGCCAGCAGCTTAGCTGGGACAGGGACTCATCAGCCCCAGCATTTT.

This clone was detected only a few times. The V call is TRBV18, the J call TRBJ2-5, with unresolved D. The J call may be wrong; the DNA end is better matched by TRBJ2-7. CDR1 is KGHSH and CDR2 is LQKENI in the germline V gene. CDR3 length: 12 residues. CDR3 sequence (DNA): TGTGCCAGCTCACCCGACTCCTACGAGCAGTACTTC. It yields the protein CASSPDSYEQYF.

The chain uses TRBV23-1 and TRBJ2-4; 8 positions agree with TRBD1. TRBV23-1 is classed as an ORF, of uncertain function. The CDR3 contains 21 residues. V shed 0 bases, J shed 1 base, and the junction held 17 bases outside the gene matches. The CDR3 loop reads CASSQSPSWTGILCAKNIQYF. The CDR3 nucleotides are TGCGCCAGCAGTCAATCTCCTTCCTGGACAGGGATCTTATGCGCCAAAAACATTCAGTACTTC.

The chain joins TRBV7-9 to TRBJ1-2; 9 nucleotides match TRBD1. The CDR3 sequence is 14 residues long. V lost 2 bases, J lost 7 bases, and 5 bases stayed unmatched. The germline gives CDR1 SEHNR, CDR2 FQNEAQ (reference sequence). The CDR3: CASSLTGGEVGYTF. In nucleotides, the CDR3 is TGTGCCAGCAGCTTAACAGGGGGCGAGGTTGGCTACACCTTC.

This clone has only a few counts. This rearrangement joins TRBV2 to TRBJ1-5; maybe TRBD1 (6 bases). From germline, CDR1 is SNHLY and CDR2 FYNNEI. This CDR3 spans 16 amino acids. V gave up 2 bases and J gave up 6 bases, with 17 bases separating them. The DNA of the CDR3 is TGTGCCAGCAGTGAAATAGTGGGGGGGCCAGGTCAGCCCCAGCATTTT. Its protein is CASSEIVGGPGQPQHF.

The CDR3 DNA is TGTGCCAGCAGCTTAGGGACAGGGGGATTACAAGAGACCCAGTACTTC. Protein: CASSLGTGGLQETQYF. The rearrangement links TRBV7-3 to TRBJ2-5; TRBD1 matches at 11 bases. From germline, CDR1 is SGHTA and CDR2 FQGTGA. CDR3 length: 16 residues. With V trimmed by 2 bases and J by 2 bases, 4 bases remained unmatched. The full variable domain, in which reference TRBV7-3 and TRBJ2-5 provide the parts outside the CDR3, is GAGVSQTPSNKVTEKGKYVELRCDPISGHTALYWYRQSLGQGPEFLIYFQGTGAADDSGLPNDRFFAVRPEGSVSTLKIQRTERGDSAVYLCASSLGTGGLQETQYFGPGTRLLVL.

V and J are TRBV2 and TRBJ2-5; D is unclear. The CDR3 spans 11 residues. V was cut by 5 bases and J by 5 bases, with 6 bases left in between. Germline V CDR1 and CDR2: SNHLY, FYNNEI. The CDR3 DNA is TGTGCCAGCAGTACTCGGGAGACCCAGTACTTC. Translated, it gives CASSTRETQYF. The whole variable domain, remainder taken from reference TRBV2 and TRBJ2-5, is EPEVTQTPSHQVTQMGQEVILRCVPISNHLYFYWYRQILGQKVEFLVSFYNNEISEKSEIFDDQFSVERPDGSNFTLKIRSTKLEDSAMYFCASSTRETQYFGPGTRLLVL.

The V gene is TRBV7-9, the J gene TRBJ2-1; D may be TRBD2 (7 bases). Trimming removed 5 bases from V and 9 bases from J, with 20 bases in between. This CDR3 comprises 15 residues. The germline CDR1 and CDR2 sequences are SEHNR and FQNEAQ (reference sequence). The CDR3 here is CASSLQQSGGGEQFF. As DNA, the CDR3 is TGTGCCAGCAGCCTACAACAATCGGGGGGCGGTGAGCAGTTCTTC.

The V call is TRBV28, the J call TRBJ2-5; D perhaps matches TRBD1 (6 bases). Trimming stripped 6 bases from V and 5 bases from J, with 10 bases between. Looked up from germline, CDR1 is MDHEN and CDR2 is SYDVKM. The CDR3 covers 12 residues. CDR3: CASRQGWETQYF. CDR3 nucleotide sequence: TGTGCCAGCAGACAGGGATGGGAGACCCAGTACTTC.

The chain recombines TRBV27 with TRBJ2-7, with TRBD2 identical over 13 bases. The germline V gene has CDR1 MNHEY and CDR2 SMNVEV (reference sequence). The CDR3 loop spans 19 amino acids. V lost 2 bases to trimming and J lost 2 bases; unmatched junction nucleotides: 12. CDR3 sequence: CASSLRWGLAGRRAYEQYF. The CDR3, as DNA: TGTGCCAGCAGTTTAAGGTGGGGACTAGCGGGACGAAGGGCCTACGAGCAGTACTTC.